This TCR beta chain was observed in a study of T-cell reconstitution after alpha-beta-depleted transplantation in children. V lost 5 bases and J lost 2, with 11 bases in between. This CDR3 has 14 residues. CDR1 MDHEN and CDR2 SYDVKM come from the germline V gene. The study's findings and limits: Several hundred expanded graft clones reportedly supplied alpha-beta T cells about two months after transplant. From newly produced T cells came most of the T-cell counts and diversity one year after transplant. Surviving recipient T cells and thymic progenitors underlay high day-60 TCRbeta diversity in some patients.

Concerning this clonotype: As yet, its antigen is unknown.

The authors prepared the TCRbeta library with unique molecular identifiers. MiXCR, run by TCRdb on the PCR reads, gives a single entry per CDR3 protein. The table has around 670,000 distinct CDR3 sequences, around 13% seen once; the top ten hold 0.79%. This chain connects TRBV28 to TRBJ2-3, with a weak D call TRBD1 (6 bases). This sequence was found in a girl aged 2 to 9 with congenital amegakaryocytic thrombocytopenia, due to receive a stem cell transplant. The sample in question was PBMCs, obtained before TCRalphabeta/CD19-depleted stem cell transplant. The CDR3: CASSLGAVTDTQYF. CDR3 DNA sequence: TGTGCCAGCAGTCTGGGGGCGGTCACAGATACGCAGTATTTT.